This is a list of T cell receptor beta chains from one sample in a study of cytomegalovirus exposure and HLA in healthy donors. This table comes from immunoSEQ multiplex PCR, and its TCRdb copy is limited to in-frame clones, with some not included. This sample has approximately 99,000 clones, with 70% to 90% found just once. Sequencing input: PBMCs. The receptors come from a woman younger than 30 in good health and CMV-seronegative. The CDR3 runs from the conserved cysteine through the conserved F or W. Each record gives: J gene, clone size, D gene, V gene, CDR3 DNA, CDR3 protein. A D gene is named only where the DNA matches it firmly. A row's size may be missing; if present it is once, few, many or a size class.

j_call: TRBJ2-7; clone_size: .; d_call: .; v_call: TRBV13; cdr3_nt: TGTGCCAGCAGCTTAGGGACAGGTTTCCCCTACGAGCAGTACTTC; cdr3_aa: CASSLGTGFPYEQYF
j_call: TRBJ2-7; clone_size: .; d_call: TRBD1; v_call: TRBV5-3; cdr3_nt: TGTGCCAGAAGCCTTCGGGACAGACTCTCTAGGGAGCAGTACTTC; cdr3_aa: CARSLRDRLSREQYF
j_call: TRBJ2-7; clone_size: .; d_call: .; v_call: TRBV11-1; cdr3_nt: TGTGCCAGCAGCTTCGGAGCTCTAGATAGACTAGAAGAGCAGTACTTC; cdr3_aa: CASSFGALDRLEEQYF
j_call: TRBJ1-5; clone_size: .; d_call: .; v_call: TRBV2; cdr3_nt: TGTGCCAGCAGGAGGGAGGCAGGGCCTCAGCCCCAGCATTTT; cdr3_aa: CASRREAGPQPQHF
j_call: TRBJ1-3; clone_size: .; d_call: .; v_call: TRBV11-2; cdr3_nt: TGTGCCAGCAGCTGGAGGGGCCAGCATAGAAACACCATATATTTT; cdr3_aa: CASSWRGQHRNTIYF
j_call: TRBJ2-7; clone_size: .; d_call: .; v_call: TRBV29-1; cdr3_nt: TGCAGCGTTGAGAAACAGGGACAAGAGCAGTACTTC; cdr3_aa: CSVEKQGQEQYF
j_call: TRBJ2-7; clone_size: .; d_call: .; v_call: TRBV2; cdr3_nt: TGTGCCAGCAGTGAAGGACTGTTGTACGAGCAGTACTTC; cdr3_aa: CASSEGLLYEQYF
j_call: TRBJ2-5; clone_size: .; d_call: .; v_call: TRBV4-1; cdr3_nt: TGCGCCAGCAGCCAAGGGGGCGGGGACTGGGCTGAGACCCAGTACTTC; cdr3_aa: CASSQGGGDWAETQYF
j_call: TRBJ1-4; clone_size: many; d_call: .; v_call: TRBV25-1; cdr3_nt: TGTGCCAGCAGTGAATCAACAGAAACTAATGAAAAACTGTTTTTT; cdr3_aa: CASSESTETNEKLFF
j_call: TRBJ2-7; clone_size: .; d_call: TRBD1; v_call: TRBV4-1; cdr3_nt: TGCGCCAGCAGCCCCGACGCGAGACAGGGGACCCACGAGCAGTACTTC; cdr3_aa: CASSPDARQGTHEQYF
j_call: TRBJ2-1; clone_size: .; d_call: TRBD2; v_call: TRBV6-1; cdr3_nt: TGTGCCAGCAGTGAAGCGGGGGGGAGCTCCTACAATGAGCAGTTCTTC; cdr3_aa: CASSEAGGSSYNEQFF
j_call: TRBJ1-6; clone_size: .; d_call: .; v_call: TRBV29-1; cdr3_nt: TGCAGCGTTGCCGGGGTTACGGGATCACCCCTCCACTTT; cdr3_aa: CSVAGVTGSPLHF
j_call: TRBJ1-5; clone_size: .; d_call: TRBD1; v_call: TRBV2; cdr3_nt: TGTGCCAGCACCCGAAGGTTCAGGGGGCTCAATCAGCCCCAGCATTTT; cdr3_aa: CASTRRFRGLNQPQHF
j_call: TRBJ2-1; clone_size: few; d_call: TRBD2; v_call: TRBV27; cdr3_nt: TGTGCCAGCCAGTCCTGGGGGGGGTCCTACAATGAGCAGTTCTTC; cdr3_aa: CASQSWGGSYNEQFF
j_call: TRBJ1-2; clone_size: .; d_call: .; v_call: TRBV11-2; cdr3_nt: TGTGCCAGCAGCTCGGTTGGTGACTATGGCTACACCTTC; cdr3_aa: CASSSVGDYGYTF
j_call: TRBJ1-2; clone_size: .; d_call: .; v_call: TRBV19; cdr3_nt: TGTGCCAGTAGACTATATTCTGGCTCCTACCCCTATGGCTACACCTTC; cdr3_aa: CASRLYSGSYPYGYTF
j_call: TRBJ1-5; clone_size: .; d_call: TRBD1; v_call: TRBV5-6; cdr3_nt: TGTGCCAGCAGCTTCGGACAGGGCAATCAGCCCCAGCATTTT; cdr3_aa: CASSFGQGNQPQHF
j_call: TRBJ1-6; clone_size: .; d_call: TRBD1; v_call: TRBV7-9; cdr3_nt: TGTGCCAGCAGCTTATCGGCAGGGGGAGATAATTTACCCCTCCACTTT; cdr3_aa: CASSLSAGGDNLPLHF
j_call: TRBJ2-4; clone_size: .; d_call: .; v_call: TRBV9; cdr3_nt: TGTGCCAGCAGCTCGAGGGGGACACTCGGGAACATTCAGTACTTC; cdr3_aa: CASSSRGTLGNIQYF
j_call: TRBJ2-1; clone_size: .; d_call: TRBD1; v_call: TRBV2; cdr3_nt: TGTGCCAGCAGCTTCATTGGGACAGGGGCTTACAATGAGCAGTTCTTC; cdr3_aa: CASSFIGTGAYNEQFF